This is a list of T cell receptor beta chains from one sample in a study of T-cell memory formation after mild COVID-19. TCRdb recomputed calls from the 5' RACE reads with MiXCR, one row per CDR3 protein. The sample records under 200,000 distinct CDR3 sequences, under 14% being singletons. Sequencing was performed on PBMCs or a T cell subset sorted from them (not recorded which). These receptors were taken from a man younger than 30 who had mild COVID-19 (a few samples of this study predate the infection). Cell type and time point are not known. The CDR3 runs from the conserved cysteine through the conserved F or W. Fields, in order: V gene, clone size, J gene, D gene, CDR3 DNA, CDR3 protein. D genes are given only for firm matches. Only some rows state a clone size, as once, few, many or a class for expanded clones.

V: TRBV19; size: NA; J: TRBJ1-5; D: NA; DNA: TGTGCCAGTAGTATAGGAGGCTTCGGCGGTCAGCCCCAGCATTTT; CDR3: CASSIGGFGGQPQHF
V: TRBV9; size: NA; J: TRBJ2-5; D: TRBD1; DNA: TGTGCCAGCTCAGGGGGACAGAAGGAGACCCAGTACTTC; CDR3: CASSGGQKETQYF
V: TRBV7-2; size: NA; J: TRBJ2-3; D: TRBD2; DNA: TGTGCCAGCAGCCTCAGGGGACTAGCGGGGGGGCCCACAGATACGCAGTATTTT; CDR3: CASSLRGLAGGPTDTQYF
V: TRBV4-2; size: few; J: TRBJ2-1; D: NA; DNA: TGTGCCAGCAGCCAAGGCGTAATATCCGATGAGCAGTTCTTC; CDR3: CASSQGVISDEQFF
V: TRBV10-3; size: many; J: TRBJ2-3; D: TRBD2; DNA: TGTGCCATCAAAGGGACTACATTCACAGATACGCAGTATTTT; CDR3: CAIKGTTFTDTQYF
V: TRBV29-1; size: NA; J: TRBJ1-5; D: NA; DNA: TGCAGCGCCGGAGGGAGGCCTAATCAGCCCCAGCATTTT; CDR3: CSAGGRPNQPQHF
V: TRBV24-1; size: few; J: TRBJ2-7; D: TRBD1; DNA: TGTGCCACCAAGGACAGGGACGGCAGATACGAGCAGTACTTC; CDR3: CATKDRDGRYEQYF
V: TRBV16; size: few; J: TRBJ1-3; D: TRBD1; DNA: TGTGCCAGCAGCCGGGACAGGGGAGCACCTGGAAACACCATATATTTT; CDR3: CASSRDRGAPGNTIYF
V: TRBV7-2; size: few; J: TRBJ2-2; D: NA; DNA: TGTGCCAGCAGCTTTCGAGCCGGGGAGCTGTTTTTT; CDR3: CASSFRAGELFF
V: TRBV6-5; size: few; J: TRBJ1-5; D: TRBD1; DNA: TGTGCCACCAGTCGGGGACAGGGCAATCAGCCCCAGCATTTT; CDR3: CATSRGQGNQPQHF
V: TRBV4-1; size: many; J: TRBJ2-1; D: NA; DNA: TGCGCCAGCAGCCAAGTGTCGCTAGTTACCTACAATGAGCAGTTCTTC; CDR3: CASSQVSLVTYNEQFF
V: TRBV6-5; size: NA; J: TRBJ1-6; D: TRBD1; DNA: TGTGCCAGCAGTTACACAGGGGAATCATCACCCCTCCACTTT; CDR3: CASSYTGESSPLHF
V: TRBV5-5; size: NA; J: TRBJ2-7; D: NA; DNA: TGTGCCAGCAGCCGCGGGACAGTTAAGTCGTACGAGCAGTACTTC; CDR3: CASSRGTVKSYEQYF
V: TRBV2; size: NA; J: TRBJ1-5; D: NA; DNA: TGTGCCAGCAGTGACGAGGGTCGACAGCCCCAGCATTTT; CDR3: CASSDEGRQPQHF
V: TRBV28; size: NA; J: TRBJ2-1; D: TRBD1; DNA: TGTGCCAGCAGTGGACAGGGGAGGCAGTTCTTC; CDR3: CASSGQGRQFF
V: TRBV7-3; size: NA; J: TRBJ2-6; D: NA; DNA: TGTGCCAGCAGTCAATGGGGTTCCGGGGCCAACGTCCTGACTTTC; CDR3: CASSQWGSGANVLTF
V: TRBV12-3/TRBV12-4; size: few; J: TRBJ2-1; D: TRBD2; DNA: TGTGCCAGCAGTCACAGGACTAGCGGGGAATACAATGAGCAGTTCTTC; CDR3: CASSHRTSGEYNEQFF
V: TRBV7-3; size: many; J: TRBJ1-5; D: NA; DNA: TGTGCCAGCAGCTCGGGAAGCAATCAGCCCCAGCATTTT; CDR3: CASSSGSNQPQHF
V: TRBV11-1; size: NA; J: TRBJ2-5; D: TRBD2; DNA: TGTGCCAGCAGCTTTGGGACTAGCGGACTGGAGACCCAGTACTTC; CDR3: CASSFGTSGLETQYF
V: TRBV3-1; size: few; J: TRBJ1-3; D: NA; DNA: TGTGCCAGCAGCCAATATTGGGACACCATATATTTT; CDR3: CASSQYWDTIYF
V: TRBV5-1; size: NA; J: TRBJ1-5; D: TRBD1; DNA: TGCGCCAGCAGCCCGTCCGGGACAGGGTTGCATTTT; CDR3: CASSPSGTGLHF
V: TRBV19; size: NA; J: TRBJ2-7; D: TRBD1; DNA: TGTGCCAGTAGTACCCGACAGGGTTCCTACGAGCAGTACTTC; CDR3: CASSTRQGSYEQYF